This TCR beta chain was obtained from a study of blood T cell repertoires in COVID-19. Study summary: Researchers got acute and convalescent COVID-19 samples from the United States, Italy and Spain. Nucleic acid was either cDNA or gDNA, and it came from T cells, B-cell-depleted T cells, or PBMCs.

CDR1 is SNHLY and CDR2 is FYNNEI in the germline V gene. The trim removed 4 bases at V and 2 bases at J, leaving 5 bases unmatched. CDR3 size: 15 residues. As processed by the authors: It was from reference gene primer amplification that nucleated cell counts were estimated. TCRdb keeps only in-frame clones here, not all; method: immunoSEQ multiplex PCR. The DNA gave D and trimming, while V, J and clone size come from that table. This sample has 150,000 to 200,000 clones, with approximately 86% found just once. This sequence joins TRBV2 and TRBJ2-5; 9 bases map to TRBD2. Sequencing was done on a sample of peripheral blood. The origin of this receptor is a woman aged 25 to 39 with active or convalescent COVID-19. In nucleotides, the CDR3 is TGTGCCAGCAGTGGGCAAGGACTAGCGCAAGAGACCCAGTACTTC. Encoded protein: CASSGQGLAQETQYF.